This note documents a single T cell receptor (beta chain) sequence. Its target is not known. Germline lookup yields CDR1 MNHEY and CDR2 SMNVEV (reference sequence). The ends lost 5 bases at V and 8 bases at J; junction bases unmatched: 13. CDR3 length equals 16 residues. The data are from a study of OX40 agonist ivuxolimab in advanced cancers. Whole-study findings and limits: Compared with CD4+, CD8+ T cells on average had more expanded clones. What antigens the expanded peripheral T cells recognized was never established.

Exclusion applied to patients with autoimmune disease history or systemic immunosuppression. Sequenced by immunoSEQ multiplex PCR; TCRdb stores in-frame clones only, minus some. This table has approximately 110,000 clones, around 93% appearing once. V and J are TRBV27 and TRBJ1-2; 11 nucleotides agree with TRBD1. The source was CD4+ or CD8+ T cells sorted from blood, collected in a trial of the OX40 agonist ivuxolimab. The source is an adult with an advanced solid tumor such as melanoma, head and neck, liver or kidney cancer. The CDR3 protein is CASSPGQGVTFEGYTF. CDR3 DNA sequence: TGTGCCAGCAGTCCGGGACAGGGGGTGACCTTTGAGGGCTACACCTTC.